This T cell receptor beta chain was sequenced for a study of control samples from healthy donors and cancer patients. Sequencing was performed with immunoSEQ multiplex PCR; in TCRdb, only in-frame clones are kept and a portion is missing. The repertoire consists of roughly 150,000 clones, with under 90% occurring once and the leading ten covering around 4.7%. The source is a man younger than 45 in good health. The sequencing sample was made of blood.

CDR3 region: CASSLNRDPGTGELFF. The CDR3 DNA reads TGTGCCAGCAGCTTGAATAGGGACCCAGGCACCGGGGAGCTGTTTTTT. This rearrangement joins TRBV5-4 to TRBJ2-2; D tentatively fits TRBD1 or TRBD2 (5 bases each). The germline gives CDR1 SGHNT, CDR2 YYREEE (reference sequence). Trimming removed 1 base at V and 4 bases at J, with 14 bases between. The CDR3 consists of 16 residues.